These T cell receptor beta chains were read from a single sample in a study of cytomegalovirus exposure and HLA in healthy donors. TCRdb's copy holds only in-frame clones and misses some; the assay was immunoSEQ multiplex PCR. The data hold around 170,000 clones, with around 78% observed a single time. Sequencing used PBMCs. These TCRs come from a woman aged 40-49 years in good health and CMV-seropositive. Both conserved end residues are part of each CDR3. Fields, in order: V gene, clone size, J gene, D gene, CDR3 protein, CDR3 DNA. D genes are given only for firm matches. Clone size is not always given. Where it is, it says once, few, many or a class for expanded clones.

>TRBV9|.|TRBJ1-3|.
CASSVGFGGSGNTIYF
TGTGCCAGCAGCGTAGGTTTCGGAGGGTCTGGAAACACCATATATTTT
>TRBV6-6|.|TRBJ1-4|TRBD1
CASSPSTGNEKLFF
TGTGCCAGCAGCCCTTCGACAGGGAATGAAAAACTGTTTTTT
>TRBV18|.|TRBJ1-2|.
CASSFLREGTNYGYTF
TGTGCCAGCTCATTTCTCCGCGAGGGTACTAACTATGGCTACACCTTC
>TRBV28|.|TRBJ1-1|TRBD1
CASRATGGRTEAFF
TGTGCCAGCAGAGCAACAGGGGGCAGGACTGAAGCTTTCTTT
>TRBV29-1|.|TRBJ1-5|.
CSALQDEGQPQHF
TGCAGTGCCCTTCAGGATGAGGGCCAGCCCCAGCATTTT
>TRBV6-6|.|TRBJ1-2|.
CASSYSVTGMGYTF
TGTGCCAGCAGTTACTCCGTAACAGGGATGGGCTACACCTTC
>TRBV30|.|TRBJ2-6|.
CAWSTGTGANGLTF
TGTGCCTGGAGTACTGGGACTGGGGCCAACGGCCTGACTTTC
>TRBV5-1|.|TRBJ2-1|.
CASSLATSSYNEQFF
TGCGCCAGCAGCTTGGCTACTAGTTCCTACAATGAGCAGTTCTTC
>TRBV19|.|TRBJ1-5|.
CASSTGTKGNQPQHF
TGTGCCAGTAGTACCGGGACAAAAGGCAATCAGCCCCAGCATTTT
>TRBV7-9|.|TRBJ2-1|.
CASSFNSPEQFF
TGTGCCAGCAGCTTCAATTCCCCAGAGCAGTTCTTC
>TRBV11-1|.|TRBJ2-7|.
CASSLAAGPPYEQYF
TGTGCCAGCAGCTTAGCGGCGGGCCCACCCTACGAGCAGTACTTC
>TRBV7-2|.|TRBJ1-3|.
CASSLTVKSAGNTIYF
TGTGCCAGCAGCTTGACAGTGAAATCGGCTGGAAACACCATATATTTT
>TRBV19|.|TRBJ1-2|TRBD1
CASSRQGIGYGYTF
TGTGCCAGTAGCCGACAGGGGATCGGCTATGGCTACACCTTC
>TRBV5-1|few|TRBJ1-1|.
CASSLISSPTEAFF
TGCGCCAGCAGCTTGATTTCTTCCCCCACTGAAGCTTTCTTT
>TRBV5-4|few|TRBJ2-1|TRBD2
CASSLAPAGGLGIGEQFF
TGTGCCAGCAGCTTGGCACCAGCGGGGGGCCTAGGGATTGGTGAGCAGTTCTTC
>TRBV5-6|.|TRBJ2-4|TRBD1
CASASTGRNIQYF
TGTGCCAGCGCATCGACAGGGCGAAACATTCAGTACTTC
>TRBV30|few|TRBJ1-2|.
CAWGRDRPFGYTF
TGTGCCTGGGGAAGAGACAGGCCTTTTGGCTACACCTTC
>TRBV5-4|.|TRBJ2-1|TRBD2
CASSLPQRGGHNEQFF
TGTGCCAGCAGCTTGCCCCAGCGGGGAGGTCACAATGAGCAGTTCTTC
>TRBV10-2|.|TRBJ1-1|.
CASSESGGGGTEAFF
TGCGCCAGCAGTGAGTCGGGTGGGGGGGGTACTGAAGCTTTCTTT
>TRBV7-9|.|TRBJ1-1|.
CASSPWEGHTEAFF
TGTGCCAGCAGCCCATGGGAGGGCCACACTGAAGCTTTCTTT
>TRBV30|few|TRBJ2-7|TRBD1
CAWSVGQGLYEQYF
TGTGCCTGGAGTGTAGGACAGGGCCTCTACGAGCAGTACTTC
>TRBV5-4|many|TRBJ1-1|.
CASSLNNRRINTEAFF
TGTGCCAGCAGCTTGAATAACAGGCGAATAAACACTGAAGCTTTCTTT
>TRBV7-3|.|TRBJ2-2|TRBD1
CASSGGQGARTGELFF
TGTGCCAGCAGCGGGGGACAGGGGGCGAGAACCGGGGAGCTGTTTTTT
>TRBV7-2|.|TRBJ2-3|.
CASSFSDTQYF
TGTGCCAGCAGCTTCTCAGATACGCAGTATTTT
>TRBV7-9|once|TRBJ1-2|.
CASSNRTNYGYTF
TGTGCCAGCAGCAACAGAACTAACTATGGCTACACCTTC
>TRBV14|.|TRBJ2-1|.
CASSQERLKQFF
TGTGCCAGCAGCCAAGAGCGTTTGAAGCAGTTCTTC
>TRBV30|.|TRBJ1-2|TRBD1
CAWSSPGGGYTF
TGTGCCTGGAGTTCGCCAGGGGGCGGCTACACCTTC
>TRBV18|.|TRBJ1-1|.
CASSPASGHSTEAFF
TGTGCCAGCTCACCAGCATCCGGACACAGCACTGAAGCTTTCTTT
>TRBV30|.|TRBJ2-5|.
CAWSTFSRETQYF
TGTGCCTGGAGTACTTTCTCGAGGGAGACCCAGTACTTC
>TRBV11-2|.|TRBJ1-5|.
CASSLSSNSNQPQHF
TGTGCCAGCAGCTTATCTAGCAATAGCAATCAGCCCCAGCATTTT
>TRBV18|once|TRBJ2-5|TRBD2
CASQGAGDWETQYF
TGTGCCAGCCAAGGAGCGGGGGATTGGGAGACCCAGTACTTC
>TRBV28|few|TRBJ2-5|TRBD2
CASITTSGGRGTQYF
TGTGCCAGCATTACTACTAGCGGGGGAAGGGGGACCCAGTACTTC
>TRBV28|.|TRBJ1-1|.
CASSTIFSAGWGTEAFF
TGTGCCAGCAGTACGATTTTTAGCGCGGGGTGGGGGACTGAAGCTTTCTTT